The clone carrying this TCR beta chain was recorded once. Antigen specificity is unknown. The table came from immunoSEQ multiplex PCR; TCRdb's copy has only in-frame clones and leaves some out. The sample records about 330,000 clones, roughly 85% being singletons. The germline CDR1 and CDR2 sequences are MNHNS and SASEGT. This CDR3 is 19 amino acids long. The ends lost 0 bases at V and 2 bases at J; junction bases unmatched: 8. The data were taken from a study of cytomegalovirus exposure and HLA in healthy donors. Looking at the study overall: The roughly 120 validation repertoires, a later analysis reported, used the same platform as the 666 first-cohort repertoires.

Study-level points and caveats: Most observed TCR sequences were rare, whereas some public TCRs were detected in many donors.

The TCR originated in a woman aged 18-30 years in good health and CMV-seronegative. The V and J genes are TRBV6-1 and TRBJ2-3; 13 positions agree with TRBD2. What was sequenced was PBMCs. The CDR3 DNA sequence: TGTGCCAGCAGTGAAGCCACCTTGGGACTAGCGGGACTCACAGATACGCAGTATTTT. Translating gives CASSEATLGLAGLTDTQYF.